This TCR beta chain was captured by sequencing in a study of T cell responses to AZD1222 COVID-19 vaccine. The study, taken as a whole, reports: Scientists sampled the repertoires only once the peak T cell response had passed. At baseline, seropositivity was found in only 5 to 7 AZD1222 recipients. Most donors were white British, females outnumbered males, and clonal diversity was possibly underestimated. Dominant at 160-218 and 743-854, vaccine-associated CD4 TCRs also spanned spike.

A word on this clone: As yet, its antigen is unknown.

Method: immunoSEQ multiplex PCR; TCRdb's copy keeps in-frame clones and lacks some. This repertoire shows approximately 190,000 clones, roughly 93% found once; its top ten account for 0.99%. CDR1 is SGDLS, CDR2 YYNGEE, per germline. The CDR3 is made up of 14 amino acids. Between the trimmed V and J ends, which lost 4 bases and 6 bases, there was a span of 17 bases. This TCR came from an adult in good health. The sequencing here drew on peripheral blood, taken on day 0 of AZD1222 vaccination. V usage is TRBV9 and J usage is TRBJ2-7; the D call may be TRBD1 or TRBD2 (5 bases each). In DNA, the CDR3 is TGTGCCAGCAGCACTCAGGGACCGTCGGCCGAGCAGTACTTC. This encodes CASSTQGPSAEQYF.